The following is a T cell receptor (beta chain) sequence with its context. The same CDR3 arises from other DNA sequences in this sample as well. This entry comes from a study of blood T cell repertoires in COVID-19. Recruitment covered about two dozen US areas and drew participants whose ages spanned about 18 to 90 years. Participants reported their clinical history, and cohort assignment relied on those reports. The trim removed 5 bases at V and 2 bases at J, leaving 5 bases unmatched. CDR1 is SGHTA and CDR2 is FQGNSA in the germline V gene. The CDR3 totals 15 residues. Profiling relied on immunoSEQ multiplex PCR, and the TCRdb table lists in-frame clones only, not all of them. The table records 250,000 to 300,000 clones, roughly 88% of them present only once.

The V and J genes are TRBV7-2 and TRBJ1-5; 8 nucleotides align to TRBD1. The TCR was taken from a woman under 40 who had recovered from COVID-19. Input material: PBMCs or T cells enriched from blood (not recorded which). The CDR3, as DNA: TGTGCCAGCAGCCTAGGGACAGGTCGCAATCAGCCCCAGCATTTT. This codes for CASSLGTGRNQPQHF.